This TCR beta chain appears in the sequencing data of a study of shared clonotypes between healthy human individuals (dated by TCRdb to 2018 to 2021). Regarding the research as a whole: The cohort included a few men and a couple of women between 18 and 49 years of age. Per donor, three plates each were used for CD4 naive and CD4 memory, two for CD8 naive, and one for CD8 memory. To estimate repertoire size and how much clonotypes are shared between individuals, the study performed deep sequencing of blood TCR repertoires from roughly five healthy adults. Different laboratories and diverse techniques were used to prepare libraries and sequence TCR repertoires, to increase sequencing depth and limit assay-specific biases. Leukapheresis yielded between about 0.85 and 10 billion PBMCs per donor.

The investigation overall reported the following: Even with the large sequencing depth, rarefaction of the sorted-subset datasets indicated that sequencing was incomplete. When a handful of donors were compared, the shared fraction of clonotypes was about 5% for naive CD4, around 3.6% for naive CD8, roughly 2.5% for memory CD4, and approximately 0.4% for memory CD8. Pairwise subsampling indicated that sequencing depth was expected to affect the degree of clonotype sharing among donors. Clonotypes shared by all four sorted-subset donors showed higher generation probabilities than non-shared clonotypes. The genetic and exposure-history diversity represented was limited by the small number of donors. Sampling was restricted to blood, and TCR repertoires in tissue are likely to differ from TCR repertoires in blood. Estimated clonotype richness was generally larger for naive than for memory subsets.

For this clone: Its antigen target is currently unknown. No per-base quality is available; no much larger clone lies one base away.

TCR CDR3 regions were amplified from genomic DNA by multiplex PCR using the deep immunoSEQ assay. Extracted genomic DNA from each cell subset was distributed evenly across all wells of several immunoSEQ 96-well plates, and each plate was treated as a replicate. For sorted subsets, each replicate PCR was loaded with approximately 200 ng genomic DNA, equivalent to roughly 30,000 T cell genomes. Purified libraries were measured with a Qubit 3.0 fluorometer, size-checked on a Bioanalyzer 2100, and measured again with the KAPA Library Quantification kit. Every immunoSEQ 96-well plate was sequenced on a separate single-read 150-cycle Illumina NextSeq 550 flow cell. The original pipeline was this. Because only junctional sequences without quality scores were contained in the immunoSEQ output, filtering matching that applied to full-length reads could not be performed. To assign V/J genes and CDR3, sequences were annotated against IMGT germline references using PyIR, a Python wrapper for IgBLAST v1.9. Reads were removed for weak V/J assignments (E-value above 1e-6), missing CDR3, stop codons, out-of-frame junctions, or ambiguous translated residues. A V3J clonotype was defined by an identical inferred V gene, J gene, and CDR3 amino acid sequence. The percentage overlap between two repertoires was calculated by dividing the number of shared unique clonotypes by the size of the smaller repertoire. Repertoire richness was assessed with RTK rarefaction, the Chao1 estimator, and Recon v2.1 estimates of unobserved clonotypes. Generation probabilities were computed with OLGA for all TCRbeta clonotypes obtained by the gDNA method from several donors. TCRdb holds this immuneACCESS table with in-frame rearrangements only. Some clones are missing; in checked studies, unresolved V genes explain under half, and the rest has no known cause. That table gives V, J and clone size, and the DNA gave D and trimming. In this sample the table shows fewer than 850,000 clones, approximately 96% of which occur a single time. The top ten constitute less than 0.25% of the sample.

CD8 naive samples were CD45RO-negative cells positively selected for CCR7, giving a CD45RA+CCR7+ population that excluded TemRA cells. The donors were healthy, HIV-negative adults with no recently reported acute infections or vaccinations. All donors were Caucasian adults living in Nashville, Tennessee, USA. Blood was obtained by leukapheresis, after which PBMCs were separated by Ficoll-Histopaque density gradient centrifugation and cryopreserved in liquid nitrogen vapor phase. Analytical flow cytometry was used to check the purity and quantity of each magnetically sorted T cell population. Genomic DNA was isolated from every sorted fraction and measured by UV absorbance on a Nanodrop 2000c. Per the germline V gene (reference sequence), MNHEY is the CDR1 and SMNVEV is the CDR2. The CDR3 covers 16 residues, taking in both the cysteine and the phenylalanine. Only the CDR3 DNA is retained, 48 bases long and in frame from the first base. The junction shows trimming of 5 bases on V and 2 bases on J, and the gene matches do not reach 5 bases of it.

The specimen was naive CD8+ T cells sorted from blood. What the cell subset or site label conveys for this sample: CD45RA+CCR7+. The V gene is TRBV27 and the J gene is TRBJ2-7; the central 14 bases match TRBD2. This TCR came from a man between 25 and 39 years old in good health. The CDR3 in this case is CASSPGLAGETYEQYF. The nucleotide sequence is TGTGCCAGCAGTCCGGGACTAGCGGGAGAGACCTACGAGCAGTACTTC.